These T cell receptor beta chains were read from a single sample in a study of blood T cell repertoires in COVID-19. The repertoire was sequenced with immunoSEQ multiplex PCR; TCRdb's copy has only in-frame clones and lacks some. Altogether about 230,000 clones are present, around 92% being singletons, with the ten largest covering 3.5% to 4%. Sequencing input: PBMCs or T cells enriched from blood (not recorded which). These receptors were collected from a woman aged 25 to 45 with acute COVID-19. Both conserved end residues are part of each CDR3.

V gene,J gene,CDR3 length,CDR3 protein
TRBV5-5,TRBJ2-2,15,CASSPGGANTGELFF
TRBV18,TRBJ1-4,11,CASSPGEKLFF
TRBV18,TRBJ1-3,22,CASSPRSPTGTGSPSGGNTIYF
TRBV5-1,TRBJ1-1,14,CASSSGGGGTEAFF
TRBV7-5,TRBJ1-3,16,CARSSPDIISGNTIYF
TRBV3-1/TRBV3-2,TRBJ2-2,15,CASSPLAVNTGELFF
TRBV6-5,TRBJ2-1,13,CASSTAGGRGQFF
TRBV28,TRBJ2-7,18,CASSLMRGGSKFTYEQYF
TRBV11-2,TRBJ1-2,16,CASSPFRTGGTYGYTF
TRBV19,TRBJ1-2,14,CASSMQAVDYGYTF
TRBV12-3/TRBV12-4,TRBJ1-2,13,CASSLGGLYGYTF
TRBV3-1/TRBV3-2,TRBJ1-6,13,CASSPRTNSPLHF
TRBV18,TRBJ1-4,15,CASSPNGVQGEKLFF
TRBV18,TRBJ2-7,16,CASSPRGDSLAYEQYF
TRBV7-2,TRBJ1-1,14,CASSFDRGNTEAFF
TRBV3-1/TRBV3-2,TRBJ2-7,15,CASSQDLGTLYEQYF
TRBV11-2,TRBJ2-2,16,CASSFRGGWNTGELFF
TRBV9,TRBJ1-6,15,CASSVEGQANSPLHF
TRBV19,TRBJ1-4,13,CASAGQGDEKLFF
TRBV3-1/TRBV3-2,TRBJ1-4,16,CASSQGLPGNNEKLFF
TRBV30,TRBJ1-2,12,CAWEQGGYGYTF